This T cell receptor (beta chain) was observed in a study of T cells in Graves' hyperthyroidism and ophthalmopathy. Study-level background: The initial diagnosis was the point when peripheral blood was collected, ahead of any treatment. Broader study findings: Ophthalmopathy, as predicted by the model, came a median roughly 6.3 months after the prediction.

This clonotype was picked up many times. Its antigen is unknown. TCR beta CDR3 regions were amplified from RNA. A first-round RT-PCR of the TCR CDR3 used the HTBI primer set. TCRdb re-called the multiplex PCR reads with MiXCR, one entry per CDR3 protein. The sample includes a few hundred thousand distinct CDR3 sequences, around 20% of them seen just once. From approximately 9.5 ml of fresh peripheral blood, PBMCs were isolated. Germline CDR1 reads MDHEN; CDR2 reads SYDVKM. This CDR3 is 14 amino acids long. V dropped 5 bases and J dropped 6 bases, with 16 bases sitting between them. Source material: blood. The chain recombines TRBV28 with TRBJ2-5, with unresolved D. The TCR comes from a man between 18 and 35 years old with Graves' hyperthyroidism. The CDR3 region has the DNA TGTGCCAGCAGTCCCCGTTGGGAAGGGAAGACCCAGTACTTC. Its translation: CASSPRWEGKTQYF.